This T cell receptor beta chain was observed in a study of siplizumab effects on memory and regulatory T cells. The repertoire was sequenced with immunoSEQ multiplex PCR; TCRdb's copy has only in-frame clones and lacks some. The sample has roughly 110,000 clones; around 93% are singletons. Trimming pared 7 bases from V and 4 bases from J, leaving 7 bases between. This CDR3 region has 11 residues. CDR1 and CDR2 from the germline V gene are MGHDK and SYGVNS. The chain recombines TRBV25-1 with TRBJ2-5, with D perhaps given as TRBD1 or TRBD2 (5 bases each). The receptor comes from a human donor in good health. The sample comprised non-Treg CD4+ T cells sorted from blood. The CDR3: CASNGGETQYF. The CDR3 DNA is TGTGCCAGCAATGGGGGAGAGACCCAGTACTTC.